This T cell receptor beta chain was recovered during a study of CD8 T cells in ankylosing spondylitis. This CDR3 is built from 16 residues. From germline, CDR1 is LGHNA and CDR2 YSLEER. The germline V and J ends were trimmed by 3 bases and 8 bases, with 19 bases remaining between them. TCRdb recomputed calls from the 5' RACE reads with MiXCR, one row per CDR3 protein. The table records some 120,000 distinct CDR3 sequences, 7% of them present only once. Notes on this clonotype: Its antigen is not identified.

General study results and limits: Seemingly distinctive of ankylosing spondylitis blood was a TCR beta motif formed by eight highly homologous variants.

What was sequenced was blood, either unsorted or a sorted T cell fraction (not recorded which). The chain has TRBV4-3 and TRBJ1-4; perhaps TRBD1 as D (5 bases). The sequence was collected from a male donor with ankylosing spondylitis or in good health (not recorded which). The CDR3 sequence is CASSQGGSLGWEKLFF. CDR3 nucleotides: TGCGCCAGCAGCCAGGGGGGGAGTCTTGGTTGGGAAAAACTGTTTTTT.